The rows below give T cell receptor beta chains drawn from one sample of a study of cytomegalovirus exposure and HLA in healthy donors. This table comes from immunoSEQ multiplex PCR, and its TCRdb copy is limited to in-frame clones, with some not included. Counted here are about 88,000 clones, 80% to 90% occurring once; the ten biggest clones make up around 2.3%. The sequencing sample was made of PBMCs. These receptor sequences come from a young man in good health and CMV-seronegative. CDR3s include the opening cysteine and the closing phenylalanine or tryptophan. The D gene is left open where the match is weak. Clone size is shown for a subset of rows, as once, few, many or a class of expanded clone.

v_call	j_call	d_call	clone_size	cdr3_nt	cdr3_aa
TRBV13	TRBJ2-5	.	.	TGTGCCAGCAGCTCCCCCGGGCAGGGGAGAGGGAGGACCCAGTACTTC	CASSSPGQGRGRTQYF
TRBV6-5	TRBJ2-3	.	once	TGTGCCAGCAGTTACGCCCGGCCTAGCGGCACAGATACGCAGTATTTT	CASSYARPSGTDTQYF
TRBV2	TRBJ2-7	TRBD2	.	TGTGCCAGCATTAGCGGGAGCTACGAGCAGTACTTC	CASISGSYEQYF
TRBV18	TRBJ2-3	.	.	TGTGCCAGCTCCGAGGGGGTTGTGGTGAAGGCAGATACGCAGTATTTT	CASSEGVVVKADTQYF
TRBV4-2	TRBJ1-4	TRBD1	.	TGTGCCAGCAGCCAAGATGGGAACAGGGGGACTAATGAAAAACTGTTTTTT	CASSQDGNRGTNEKLFF
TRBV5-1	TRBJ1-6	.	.	TGCGCCAGCAGCTTGGAGGTCGGGATCCCCTATAATTCACCCCTCCACTTT	CASSLEVGIPYNSPLHF
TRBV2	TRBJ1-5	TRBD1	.	TGTGCCAGCAGCCGACGTGGGACAGTAATCAATCAGCCCCAGCATTTT	CASSRRGTVINQPQHF
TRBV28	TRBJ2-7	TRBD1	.	TGTGCCAGCCGATCACCTACAGGGGGTTCCCTCTACGAGCAGTACTTC	CASRSPTGGSLYEQYF
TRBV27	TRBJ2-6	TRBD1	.	TGTGCCAGCAGCAGACAGGGGTCCGGGGCCAACGTCCTGACTTTC	CASSRQGSGANVLTF
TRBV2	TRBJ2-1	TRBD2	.	TGTGCCAGCAAATTCGAGCTAGCGGGCCACAATGAGCAGTTCTTC	CASKFELAGHNEQFF
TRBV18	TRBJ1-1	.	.	TGTGCCAGCTCACCTCTCGACAGCACTGAAGCTTTCTTT	CASSPLDSTEAFF
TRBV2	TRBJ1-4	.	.	TGTGCCAGCAGTGACAGGGCTGAAAAACTGTTTTTT	CASSDRAEKLFF
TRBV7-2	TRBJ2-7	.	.	TGTGCCAGCAGCTCGCACATATACGAGCAGTACTTC	CASSSHIYEQYF
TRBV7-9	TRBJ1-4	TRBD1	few	TGTGCCAGCAGCCTACGACAGGGAATCGGTGAAAAACTGTTTTTT	CASSLRQGIGEKLFF
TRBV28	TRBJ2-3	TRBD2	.	TGTGCCAGCAGTTTATCGGCGGGAGGCGTGGGAGATACGCAGTATTTT	CASSLSAGGVGDTQYF
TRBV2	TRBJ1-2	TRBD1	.	TGTGCCAGCAGGGGGACAGGGGGCTATGGCTACACCTTC	CASRGTGGYGYTF
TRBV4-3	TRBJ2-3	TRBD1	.	TGCGCCAGCAGCCAAGATTGGGGACAGGGGGCGTATACGCAGTATTTT	CASSQDWGQGAYTQYF
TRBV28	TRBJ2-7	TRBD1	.	TGTGCCAGCAGTGCCTCTGCCCAATGGACAGGGAACTACGAGCAGTACTTC	CASSASAQWTGNYEQYF
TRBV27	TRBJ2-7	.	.	TGTGCCAGCAGAGTCACCTACGAGGGCTACGAGCAGTACTTC	CASRVTYEGYEQYF
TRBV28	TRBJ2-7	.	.	TGTGCCAGCAGTTTGGGGGGTGGAGGTTACGAGCAGTACTTC	CASSLGGGGYEQYF
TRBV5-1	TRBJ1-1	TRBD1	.	TGCGCCAGCAGCCCGGACAGGATGAACACTGAAGCTTTCTTT	CASSPDRMNTEAFF
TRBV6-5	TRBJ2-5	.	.	TGTGCCAGCAGTCACGTAGGAGAGCAGTACTTC	CASSHVGEQYF
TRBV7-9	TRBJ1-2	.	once	TGTGCCAGCAGCCCCCCCCGCGGGCAGGACTATGGCTACACCTTC	CASSPPRGQDYGYTF
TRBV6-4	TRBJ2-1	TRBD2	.	TGTGCCAGCAGTGAACTAGCGGGGGACTACAATGAGCAGTTCTTC	CASSELAGDYNEQFF
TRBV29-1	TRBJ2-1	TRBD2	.	TGCAGCGTTGACGGGCTAGCGGGAGGAAGCTCCTACAATGAGCAGTTCTTC	CSVDGLAGGSSYNEQFF
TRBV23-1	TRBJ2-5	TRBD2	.	TGCGCCAGCAGTCCTAACCCCGGACTAGCGGGAGAGGAGACCCAGTACTTC	CASSPNPGLAGEETQYF
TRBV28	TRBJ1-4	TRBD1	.	TGTGCCAGCAGTTCCCCATCCGGGACAGGTTTAGAAAAACTGTTTTTT	CASSSPSGTGLEKLFF
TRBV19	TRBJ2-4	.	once	TGTGCCAGTAAAGCGCGGTCGGCGGCCAAAAACATTCAGTACTTC	CASKARSAAKNIQYF
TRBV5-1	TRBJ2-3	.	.	TGCGCCAGCTCTGGGGGCGGCACAGATACGCAGTATTTT	CASSGGGTDTQYF
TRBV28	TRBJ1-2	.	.	TGTGCCAGCAGGCTCGCAGGGCGTGAGTATGGCTACACCTTC	CASRLAGREYGYTF
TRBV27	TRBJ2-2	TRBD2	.	TGTGCCAGCAGTTTGCGCGGGGGGGCGCGGGAGCTGTTTTTT	CASSLRGGARELFF
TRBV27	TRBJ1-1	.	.	TGTGCCAGCAGTTTACGCCCCACCGCGGAGAACACTGAAGCTTTCTTT	CASSLRPTAENTEAFF
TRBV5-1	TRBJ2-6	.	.	TGCGCCAGCAGGGGGAGTACCGGGGCCAACGTCCTGACTTTC	CASRGSTGANVLTF
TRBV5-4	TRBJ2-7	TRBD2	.	TGTGCCAGCAGCTTGGATGGCGGGGGTCTCTACGAGCAGTACTTC	CASSLDGGGLYEQYF
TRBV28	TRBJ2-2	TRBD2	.	TGTGCCAGCCGTCTAGCGGGAGGGAACACCGGGGAGCTGTTTTTT	CASRLAGGNTGELFF
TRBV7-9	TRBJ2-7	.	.	TGTGCCAGCAGCTTGGGAGAAACCTACGAGCAGTACTTC	CASSLGETYEQYF
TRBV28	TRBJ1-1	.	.	TGTGCCAGCAGTTTAACCGAGGTGACTGAAGCTTTCTTT	CASSLTEVTEAFF
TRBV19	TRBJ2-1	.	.	TGTGCCAGTAGTCCCAACCACGAGCCTTACAATGAGCAGTTCTTC	CASSPNHEPYNEQFF
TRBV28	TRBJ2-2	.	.	TGTGCCAGCAGTCCCCCGCAGGGGACAACGAACACCGGGGAGCTGTTTTTT	CASSPPQGTTNTGELFF
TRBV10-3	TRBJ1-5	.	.	TGTGCCATCAGTGCAGCAGGGAGCAATCAGCCCCAGCATTTT	CAISAAGSNQPQHF
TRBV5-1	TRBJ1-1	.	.	TGCGCCAGCAGCTTGGAATGGCTGATGAACACTGAAGCTTTCTTT	CASSLEWLMNTEAFF
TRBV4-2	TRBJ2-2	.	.	TGTGCCAGCAGCCAGGTACAGGGGAACACCGGGGAGCTGTTTTTT	CASSQVQGNTGELFF
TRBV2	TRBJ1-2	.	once	TGTGCCAGCAGTGTCAGGGCGACCTATGGCTACACCTTC	CASSVRATYGYTF
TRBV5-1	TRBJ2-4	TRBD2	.	TGCGCCAGCAGCTTGGAACTAGCGGGAATCAAAAACATTCAGTACTTC	CASSLELAGIKNIQYF
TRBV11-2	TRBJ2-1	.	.	TGTGCCAGCAGCTTAGTCGCGGGATTCTACAATGAGCAGTTCTTC	CASSLVAGFYNEQFF
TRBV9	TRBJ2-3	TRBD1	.	TGTGCCAGCAGCGAATTGGGACAGTTTACTAGCACAGATACGCAGTATTTT	CASSELGQFTSTDTQYF
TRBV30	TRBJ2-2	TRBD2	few	TGTGCCTGGAGTGTCAGCGGGAGCACCGGGGAGCTGTTTTTT	CAWSVSGSTGELFF
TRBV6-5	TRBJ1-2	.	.	TGTGCCAGCAGTCGACAGACCAGCTATGGCTACACCTTC	CASSRQTSYGYTF
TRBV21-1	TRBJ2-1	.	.	TGTGCCAGCAGCAAAATAGGTAGCGGACTCTACAATGAGCAGTTCTTC	CASSKIGSGLYNEQFF